This TCR beta chain is from a study of cytomegalovirus exposure and HLA in healthy donors. Findings and limits, study-wide: Later analysis identified 16,951 TCR beta sequences associated with HLA alleles, using a false discovery rate threshold of 0.05. A later analysis found that most CMV-associated TCR beta chains appeared HLA-restricted. Sequencing likely generated an artifact that appeared as a cluster of highly shared sequence variants.

The primer mix had 60 Vbeta and 13 Jbeta primers. Generated by immunoSEQ multiplex PCR, the TCRdb table keeps only in-frame clones and is missing some. In the table there are approximately 190,000 clones, more than 70% of which are singletons. The CDR3 is 14 amino acids. From germline, CDR1 is MNHNS and CDR2 SASEGT. V was trimmed by 5 bases and J by 1 base, leaving 11 bases between them. On this clone: Its antigen is undetermined.

The TCR comes from a man aged 35-49 years in good health and CMV-seropositive. The chain couples TRBV6-1 to TRBJ1-1; D perhaps matches TRBD1 (6 bases). The sample consisted of PBMCs. CDR3 nucleotide sequence: TGTGCCAGCAGTTGGGACACACGGAACACTGAAGCTTTCTTT. It encodes CASSWDTRNTEAFF.